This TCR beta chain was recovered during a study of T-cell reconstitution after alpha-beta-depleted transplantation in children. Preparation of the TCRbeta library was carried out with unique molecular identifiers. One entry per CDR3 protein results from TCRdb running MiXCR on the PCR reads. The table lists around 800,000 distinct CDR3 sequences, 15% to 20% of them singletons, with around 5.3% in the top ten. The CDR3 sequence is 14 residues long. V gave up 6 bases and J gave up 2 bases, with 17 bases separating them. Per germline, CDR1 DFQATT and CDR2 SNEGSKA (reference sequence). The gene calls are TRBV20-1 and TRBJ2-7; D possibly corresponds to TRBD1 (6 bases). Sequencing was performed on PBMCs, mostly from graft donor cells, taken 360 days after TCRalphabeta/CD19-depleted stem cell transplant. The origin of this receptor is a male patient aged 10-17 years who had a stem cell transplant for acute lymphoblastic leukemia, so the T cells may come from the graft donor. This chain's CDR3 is CSAIRDIQPYEQYF. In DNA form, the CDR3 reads TGCAGTGCCATTCGGGACATTCAACCCTACGAGCAGTACTTC.